Listed here is a single TCR beta chain. This specimen comes from a study of post-analysis software for immune sequencing data. Unique molecular identifiers featured in each of the TCR beta cDNA libraries. TCRdb processed the PCR reads anew with MiXCR; each CDR3 protein has one entry. The profile shows more than 450,000 distinct CDR3 sequences, about 44% of them singletons. The receptor was derived from a girl under 18 with multiple sclerosis. Sequencing used blood.

CDR3 nucleotides: TGTGCCATCAGTGAAGGGGTGCGCGAGCAGTACTTC. The encoded protein is CAISEGVREQYF. The rearrangement uses TRBV10-3 and TRBJ2-7; D might be TRBD1 (5 bases). CDR1 ENHRY and CDR2 SYGVKD come from the germline V gene. Deletions cut 3 bases from V and 6 bases from J, with 9 bases between. The CDR3 consists of 12 residues.